The 9 T cell receptor beta chains listed next were all sequenced from one sample in a study of T cell responses to AZD1222 COVID-19 vaccine (dated by TCRdb to 2020 to 2022). Libraries were made using the immunoSEQ multiplex PCR assay. TCRdb retrieved this table from immuneACCESS and kept in-frame rearrangements only. Not all clones are present; in checked studies, unresolved V genes account for under half, and no reason is known for the remainder. Here the sample has roughly 120,000 clones; 70% to 85% occur a single time. The biggest ten clones account for over 5.5% of the sample. The sample's time point, from its label and the paper: baseline before first vaccination. The source material was peripheral blood, sampled on day 0 of AZD1222 vaccination. The receptors were gathered from an adult in good health.

This chain joins TRBV24-1 and TRBJ2-1, with 7 bases that match TRBD1. This CDR3 has 15 residues. The germline V gene encodes CDR1 KGHDR and CDR2 SFDVKD. Trimming took 6 bases from V and 1 from J; bases not matched to a gene: 5. CDR3 DNA: TGTGCCACCAGTCGACCGGGACAGTCCTACAATGAGCAGTTCTTC. This sequence encodes CATSRPGQSYNEQFF.

This clone has a single count. The chain couples TRBV9 to TRBJ2-3; TRBD2 agrees at 10 bases. The ends lost 0 bases at V and 5 bases at J; junction bases unmatched: 3. CDR1 SGDLS and CDR2 YYNGEE come from the germline V gene. The CDR3 sequence is 15 residues long. This chain's CDR3 is CASSVGAGGQDTQYF. The CDR3 bases are TGTGCCAGCAGCGTAGGAGCGGGGGGGCAAGATACGCAGTATTTT.

In this sample, this clone turned up a few times. V gene TRBV6-4 combines with J gene TRBJ2-3, with 12 bases lining up with TRBD2. The CDR3 is 14 amino acids. Germline V gene lookup returns CDR1 MRHNA and CDR2 SNTAGT. V gave up 4 bases and J gave up 4 bases; unmatched junction bases: 0. The CDR3 protein is CASSASGGADTQYF. CDR3 DNA sequence: TGTGCCAGCAGTGCTAGCGGGGGGGCAGATACGCAGTATTTT.

J is TRBJ2-7 and V is TRBV5-5, with D perhaps TRBD1 (7 bases). This CDR3 spans 16 amino acids. The germline CDR1 and CDR2 sequences are SGHKS and YYEKEE (reference sequence). Trimming shortened V by 1 base and J by 5 bases, and 19 bases separated the two germline ends. CDR3 loop: CASSLWAGGLSDEQYF. As DNA, the CDR3 is TGTGCCAGCAGCTTGTGGGCAGGGGGACTCAGTGACGAGCAGTACTTC. Full variable domain (remainder filled in from reference TRBV5-5 and TRBJ2-7): DAGVTQSPTHLIKTRGQQVTLRCSPISGHKSVSWYQQVLGQGPQFIFQYYEKEERGRGNFPDRFSARQFPNYSSELNVNALLLGDSALYLCASSLWAGGLSDEQYFGPGTRLTVT.

This chain's CDR3 is CASSTGLRDEQFF. DNA of the CDR3: TGTGCCAGCAGTACCGGGCTTCGGGATGAGCAGTTCTTC. The rearrangement joins TRBV12-3 or TRBV12-4 to TRBJ2-1; no clear D gene. CDR3 size: 13 residues. The V end lost 5 bases, the J end lost 8 bases, and 13 bases lay between the germline ends.

The chain uses TRBV7-8 and TRBJ2-7; D gene unclear. Trimming removed 5 bases from V and 3 bases from J, with 8 bases in between. Per the germline V gene, CDR1 is SGHVS and CDR2 is FQNEAQ. This CDR3 comprises 12 residues. CDR3 in DNA: TGTGCCAGCAGCCGACCCAGCTACGAGCAGTACTTC. Protein product: CASSRPSYEQYF.

The rearrangement uses TRBV5-1 and TRBJ1-3, with D unclear. The CDR3 consists of 16 residues. V lost 0 bases and J 0 bases, leaving 10 bases between the germline ends. Germline V lookup: CDR1 SGHRS, CDR2 YFSETQ. The CDR3 region is CASSLGSFLSGNTIYF. CDR3 coding DNA: TGCGCCAGCAGCTTGGGCAGCTTTCTCTCTGGAAACACCATATATTTT. Full variable domain (missing parts from reference TRBV5-1 and TRBJ1-3): KAGVTQTPRYLIKTRGQQVTLSCSPISGHRSVSWYQQTPGQGLQFLFEYFSETQRNKGNFPGRFSGRQFSNSRSEMNVSTLELGDSALYLCASSLGSFLSGNTIYFGEGSWLTVV.

J is TRBJ1-3 and V is TRBV9; possible D gene TRBD1, 5 bases. This CDR3 is 16 amino acids long. Germline CDR1 and CDR2: SGDLS and YYNGEE. Trimming removed 2 bases at V and 1 base at J, with 13 bases between. The CDR3 sequence is CASSVSSGLSGNTIYF. CDR3 sequence (DNA): TGTGCCAGCAGCGTCTCCTCAGGGTTGTCTGGAAACACCATATATTTT.

The chain recombines TRBV4-1 with TRBJ1-1; no clear D gene. There are 17 residues in the CDR3. From germline, CDR1 is MGHRA and CDR2 YSYEKL. The V gene lost 4 bases and the J gene lost 3 bases, with 21 bases spanning the gap. CDR3 sequence: CASSPARNRMKDTEAFF. The CDR3 region has the DNA TGCGCCAGCAGCCCCGCAAGGAATAGGATGAAGGACACTGAAGCTTTCTTT.